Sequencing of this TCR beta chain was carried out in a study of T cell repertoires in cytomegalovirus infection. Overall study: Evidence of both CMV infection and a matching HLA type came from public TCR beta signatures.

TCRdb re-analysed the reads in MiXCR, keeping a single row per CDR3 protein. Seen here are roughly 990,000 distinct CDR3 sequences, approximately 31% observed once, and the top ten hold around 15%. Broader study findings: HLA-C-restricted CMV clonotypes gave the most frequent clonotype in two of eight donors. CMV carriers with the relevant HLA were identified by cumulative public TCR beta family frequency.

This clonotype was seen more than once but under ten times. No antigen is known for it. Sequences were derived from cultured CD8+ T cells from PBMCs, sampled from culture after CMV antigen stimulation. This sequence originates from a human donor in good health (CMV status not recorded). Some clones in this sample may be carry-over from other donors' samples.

CDR3 sequence (DNA): TGTGCCACCAGCAGACCGGGGACAACCCGTACGCAGTATTTT. Its protein is CATSRPGTTRTQYF. V gene TRBV15 combines with J gene TRBJ2-3, with D maybe TRBD1 (6 bases). The V end was cut by 2 bases, the J end by 8 bases, with 14 bases between. Germline lookup yields CDR1 LNHNV and CDR2 YYDKDF (reference sequence). The CDR3 runs 14 residues. Using reference TRBV15 and TRBJ2-3 for the parts outside the CDR3, the full variable domain is DAMVIQNPRYQVTQFGKPVTLSCSQTLNHNVMYWYQQKSSQAPKLLFHYYDKDFNNEADTPDNFQSRRPNTSFCFLDIRSPGLGDTAMYLCATSRPGTTRTQYFGPGTRLTVL.